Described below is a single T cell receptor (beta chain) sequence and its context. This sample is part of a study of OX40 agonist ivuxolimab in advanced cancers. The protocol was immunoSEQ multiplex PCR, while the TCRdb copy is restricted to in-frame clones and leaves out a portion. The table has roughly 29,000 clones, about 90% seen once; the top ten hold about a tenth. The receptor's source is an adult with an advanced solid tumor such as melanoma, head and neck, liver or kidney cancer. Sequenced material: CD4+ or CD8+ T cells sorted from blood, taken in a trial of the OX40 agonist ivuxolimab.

The CDR3 protein is CASSQDNRWSYEQYF. CDR3 in DNA: TGCGCCAGCAGCCAAGATAACAGGTGGTCCTACGAGCAGTACTTC. V is TRBV4-1 and J is TRBJ2-7, with D possibly being TRBD1 (5 bases). Germline CDR1 MGHRA, CDR2 YSYEKL. This CDR3 spans 15 amino acids. V lost 0 bases to trimming and J lost 1 base, with 10 bases between them.